This entry features one T cell receptor beta chain sequence. This specimen belongs to a study of T cells in Graves' hyperthyroidism and ophthalmopathy. This CDR3 region has 12 residues. The V and J ends lost 3 bases and 8 bases respectively, with 8 bases between them. CDR1 SEHNR and CDR2 FQNEAQ come from the germline V gene (reference sequence). Researchers amplified the TCR beta CDR3 regions from RNA transcripts. With the HTBI primer set, the TCR CDR3 went through a first round of RT-PCR. MiXCR, applied by TCRdb to the multiplex PCR reads, yields one record per CDR3 protein. The sample has around 300,000 distinct CDR3 sequences, about 15% seen once.

The receptor was derived from a woman aged 25 to 39 with Graves' hyperthyroidism. The genes are TRBV7-9 and TRBJ2-1; D might be TRBD1 or TRBD2, each matching 6 bases. Material: blood. The CDR3 DNA sequence: TGTGCCAGCAGCTTGGAGGGGGATGAGCAGTTCTTC. Amino acids: CASSLEGDEQFF.